This TCR beta chain came from a study of cytomegalovirus exposure and HLA in healthy donors. Study findings and constraints: The study labeled 150 or so TCR beta chains cytomegalovirus-associated. In vitro checks showed that a few CMV-associated chains really do target CMV antigens.

Generated by immunoSEQ multiplex PCR, the TCRdb table keeps only in-frame clones and is missing some. There are under 250,000 clones in the sample; about 81% occur only once, and 1% to 1.5% lies in the top ten. Trimming shortened V by 6 bases and J by 5 bases, and 11 bases separated the two germline ends. Germline V gene data show CDR1 as ENHRY and CDR2 as SYGVKD. This CDR3 is built from 12 residues. On this clone: Its antigen is as yet unknown.

Source material: PBMCs. This receptor was obtained from a woman younger than 45 in good health and CMV-seronegative. The chain couples TRBV10-3 to TRBJ2-7; weak D call: TRBD1 (5 bases). Here the CDR3 DNA reads TGTGCCATCAGCCCTCAGGGTAACGAGCAGTACTTC. Translated: CAISPQGNEQYF.